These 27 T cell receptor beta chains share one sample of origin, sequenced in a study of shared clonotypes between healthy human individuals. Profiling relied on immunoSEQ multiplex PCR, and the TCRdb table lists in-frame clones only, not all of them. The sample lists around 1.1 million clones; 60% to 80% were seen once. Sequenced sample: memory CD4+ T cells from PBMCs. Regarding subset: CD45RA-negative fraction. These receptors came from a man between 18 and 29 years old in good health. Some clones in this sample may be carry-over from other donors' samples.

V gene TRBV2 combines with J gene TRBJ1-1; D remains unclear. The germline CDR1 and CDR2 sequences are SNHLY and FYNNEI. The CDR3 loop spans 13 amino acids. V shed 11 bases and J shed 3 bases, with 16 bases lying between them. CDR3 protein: CASGKGQDTEAFF. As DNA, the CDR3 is TGTGCCTCCGGAAAAGGCCAGGACACTGAAGCTTTCTTT.

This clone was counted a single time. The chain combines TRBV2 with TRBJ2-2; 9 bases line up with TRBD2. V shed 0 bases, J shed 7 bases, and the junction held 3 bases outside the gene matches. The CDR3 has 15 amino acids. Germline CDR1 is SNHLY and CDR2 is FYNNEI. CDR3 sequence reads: CASSEASGSGGELFF. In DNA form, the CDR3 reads TGTGCCAGCAGTGAAGCTAGCGGGAGTGGCGGGGAGCTGTTTTTT.

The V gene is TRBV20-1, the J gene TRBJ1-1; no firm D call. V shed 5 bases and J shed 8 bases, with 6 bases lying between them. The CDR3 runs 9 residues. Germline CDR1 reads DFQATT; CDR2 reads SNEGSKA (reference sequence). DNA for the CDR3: TGCAGTGCTTCGCCGGAAGCTTTCTTT. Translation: CSASPEAFF.

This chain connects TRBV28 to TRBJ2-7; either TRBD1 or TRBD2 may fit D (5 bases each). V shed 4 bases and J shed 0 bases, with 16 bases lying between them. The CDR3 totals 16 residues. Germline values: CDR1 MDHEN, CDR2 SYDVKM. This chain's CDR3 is CASSSYRDRYSYEQYF. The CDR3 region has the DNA TGTGCCAGCAGTTCCTACCGGGACCGCTACTCCTACGAGCAGTACTTC.

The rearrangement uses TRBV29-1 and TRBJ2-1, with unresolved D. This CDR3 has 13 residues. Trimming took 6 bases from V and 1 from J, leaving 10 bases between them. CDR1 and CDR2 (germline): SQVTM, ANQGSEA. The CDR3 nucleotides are TGCAGCGTGGCAGACGGGTCCTACAATGAGCAGTTCTTC. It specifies CSVADGSYNEQFF.

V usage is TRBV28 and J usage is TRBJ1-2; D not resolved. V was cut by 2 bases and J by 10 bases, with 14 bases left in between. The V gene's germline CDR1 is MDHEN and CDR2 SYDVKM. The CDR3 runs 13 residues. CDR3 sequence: CASSLPIPEVYTF. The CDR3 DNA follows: TGTGCCAGCAGTTTACCTATTCCGGAGGTCTACACCTTC.

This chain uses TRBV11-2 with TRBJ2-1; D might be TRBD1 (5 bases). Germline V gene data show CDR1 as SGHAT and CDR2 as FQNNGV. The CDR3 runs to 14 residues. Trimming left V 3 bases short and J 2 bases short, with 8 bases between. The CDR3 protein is CASSLDTTYNEQFF. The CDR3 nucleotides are TGTGCCAGCAGCTTGGACACTACCTACAATGAGCAGTTCTTC.

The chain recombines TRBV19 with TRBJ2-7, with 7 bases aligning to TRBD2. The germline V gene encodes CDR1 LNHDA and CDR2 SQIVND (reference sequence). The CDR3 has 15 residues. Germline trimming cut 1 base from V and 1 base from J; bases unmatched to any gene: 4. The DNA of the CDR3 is TGTGCCAGTAGTATAGTCGGGGGGACTTCCTACGAGCAGTACTTC. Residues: CASSIVGGTSYEQYF.

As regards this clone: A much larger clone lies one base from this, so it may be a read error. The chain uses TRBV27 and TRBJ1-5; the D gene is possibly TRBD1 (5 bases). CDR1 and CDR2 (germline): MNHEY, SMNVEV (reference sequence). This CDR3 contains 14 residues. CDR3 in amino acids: CASSFSGATQPQHF. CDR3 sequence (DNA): TGTGCCAGTAGTTTCTCCGGGGCCACACAGCCCCAGCATTTT.

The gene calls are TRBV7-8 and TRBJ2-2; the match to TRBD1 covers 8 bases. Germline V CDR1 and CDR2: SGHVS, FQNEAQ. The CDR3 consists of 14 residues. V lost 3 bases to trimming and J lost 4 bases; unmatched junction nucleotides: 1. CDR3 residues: CASSLTGVTGELFF. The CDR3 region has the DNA TGTGCCAGCAGCTTGACAGGGGTCACCGGGGAGCTGTTTTTT.

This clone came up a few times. The CDR3 nucleotides read TGCGCCAGCAGTGAGGTACAGAACACTGAAGCTTTCTTT. This codes for CASSEVQNTEAFF. The chain has TRBV10-2 and TRBJ1-1, with D unresolved. V lost 2 bases and J 1 base, leaving 5 bases between the germline ends. Germline CDR1 WSHSY, CDR2 SAAADI. This CDR3 spans 13 amino acids.

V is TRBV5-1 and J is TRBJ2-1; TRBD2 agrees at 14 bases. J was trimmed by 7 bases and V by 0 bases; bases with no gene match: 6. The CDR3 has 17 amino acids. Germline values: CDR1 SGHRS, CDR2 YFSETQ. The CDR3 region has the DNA TGCGCCAGCAGCTTGGGACTAGCGGGAGGGCCGCGAAATGAGCAGTTCTTC. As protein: CASSLGLAGGPRNEQFF.

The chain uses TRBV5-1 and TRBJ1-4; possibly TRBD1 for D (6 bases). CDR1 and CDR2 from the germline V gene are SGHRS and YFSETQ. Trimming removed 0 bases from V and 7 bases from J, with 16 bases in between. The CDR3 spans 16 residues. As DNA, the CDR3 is TGCGCCAGCAGCTTGGCCGGGGACTTAGGGGGTGAAAAACTGTTTTTT. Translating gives CASSLAGDLGGEKLFF. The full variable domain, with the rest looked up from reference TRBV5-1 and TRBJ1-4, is KAGVTQTPRYLIKTRGQQVTLSCSPISGHRSVSWYQQTPGQGLQFLFEYFSETQRNKGNFPGRFSGRQFSNSRSEMNVSTLELGDSALYLCASSLAGDLGGEKLFFGSGTQLSVL.

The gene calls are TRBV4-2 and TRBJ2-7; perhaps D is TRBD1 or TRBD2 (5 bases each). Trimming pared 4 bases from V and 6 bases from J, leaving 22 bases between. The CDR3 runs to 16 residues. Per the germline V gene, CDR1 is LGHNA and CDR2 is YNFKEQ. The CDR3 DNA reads TGTGCCAGCAGCCCCTTTGGAAGGGACGAGGGCGTCGAGCAGTACTTC. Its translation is CASSPFGRDEGVEQYF.

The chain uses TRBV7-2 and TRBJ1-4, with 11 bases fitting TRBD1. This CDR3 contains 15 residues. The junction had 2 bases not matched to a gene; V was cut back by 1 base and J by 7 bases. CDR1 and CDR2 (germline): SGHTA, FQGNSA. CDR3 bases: TGTGCCAGCAGCTTAGTTGGGACAGGGGGTGAAAAACTGTTTTTT. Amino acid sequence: CASSLVGTGGEKLFF.

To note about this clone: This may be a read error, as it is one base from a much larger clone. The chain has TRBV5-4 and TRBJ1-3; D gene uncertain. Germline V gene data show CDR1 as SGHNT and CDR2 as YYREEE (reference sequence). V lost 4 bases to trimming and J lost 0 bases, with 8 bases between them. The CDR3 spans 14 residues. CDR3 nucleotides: TGTGCCAGCAGCCCGTCAAGCTCTGGAAACACCATATATTTT. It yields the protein CASSPSSSGNTIYF.

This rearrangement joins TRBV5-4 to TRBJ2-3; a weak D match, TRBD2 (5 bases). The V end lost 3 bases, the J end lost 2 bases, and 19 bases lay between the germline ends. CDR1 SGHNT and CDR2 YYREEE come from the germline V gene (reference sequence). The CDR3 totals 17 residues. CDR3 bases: TGTGCCAGCAGCTCCGGGTCCACGAGGGCCTCCACAGATACGCAGTATTTT. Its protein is CASSSGSTRASTDTQYF.

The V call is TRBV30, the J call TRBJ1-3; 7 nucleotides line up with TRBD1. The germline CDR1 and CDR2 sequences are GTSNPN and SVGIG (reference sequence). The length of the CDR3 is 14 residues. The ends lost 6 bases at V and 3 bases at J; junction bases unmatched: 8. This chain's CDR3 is CACAAGGFGNTIYF. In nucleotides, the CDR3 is TGTGCCTGCGCGGCAGGGGGGTTTGGAAACACCATATATTTT.

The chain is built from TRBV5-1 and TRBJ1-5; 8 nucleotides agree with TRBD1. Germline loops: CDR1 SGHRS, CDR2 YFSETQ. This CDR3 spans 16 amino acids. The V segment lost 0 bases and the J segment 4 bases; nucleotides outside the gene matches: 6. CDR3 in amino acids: CASSLVNRTGNQPQHF. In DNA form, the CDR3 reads TGCGCCAGCAGCTTGGTCAACAGGACAGGGAATCAGCCCCAGCATTTT.

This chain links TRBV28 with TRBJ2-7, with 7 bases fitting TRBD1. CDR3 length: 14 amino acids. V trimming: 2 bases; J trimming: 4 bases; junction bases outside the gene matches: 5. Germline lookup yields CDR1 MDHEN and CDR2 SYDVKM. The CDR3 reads CASSLRQGRYEQYF. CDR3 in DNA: TGTGCCAGCAGTTTACGACAGGGTAGATACGAGCAGTACTTC. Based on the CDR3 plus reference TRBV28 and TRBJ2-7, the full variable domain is DVKVTQSSRYLVKRTGEKVFLECVQDMDHENMFWYRQDPGLGLRLIYFSYDVKMKEKGDIPEGYSVSREKKERFSLILESASTNQTSMYLCASSLRQGRYEQYFGPGTRLTVT.

The CDR3 protein is CASSARASLGYGYTF. In DNA, the CDR3 is TGTGCCAGCAGCGCCCGGGCCAGTTTGGGCTATGGCTACACCTTC. The gene calls are TRBV9 and TRBJ1-2; D ambiguous. CDR1 and CDR2 from the germline V gene are SGDLS and YYNGEE. The CDR3 is 15 residues long. Trimming shortened V by 3 bases and J by 4 bases, and 16 bases separated the two germline ends.

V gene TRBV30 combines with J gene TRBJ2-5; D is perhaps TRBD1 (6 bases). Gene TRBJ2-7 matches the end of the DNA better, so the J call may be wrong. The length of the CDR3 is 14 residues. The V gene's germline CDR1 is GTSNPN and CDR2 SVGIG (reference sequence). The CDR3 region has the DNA TGTGCCTGGAGCCGGGACACCTACTCCTACGAGCAGTACTTC. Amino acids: CAWSRDTYSYEQYF.

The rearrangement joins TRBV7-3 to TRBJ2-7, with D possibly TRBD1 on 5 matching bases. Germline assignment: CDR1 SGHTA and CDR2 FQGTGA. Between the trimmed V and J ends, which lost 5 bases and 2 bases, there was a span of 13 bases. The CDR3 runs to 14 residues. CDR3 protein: CASSAGHPPYEQYF. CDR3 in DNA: TGTGCCAGCAGCGCCGGACACCCACCCTACGAGCAGTACTTC.

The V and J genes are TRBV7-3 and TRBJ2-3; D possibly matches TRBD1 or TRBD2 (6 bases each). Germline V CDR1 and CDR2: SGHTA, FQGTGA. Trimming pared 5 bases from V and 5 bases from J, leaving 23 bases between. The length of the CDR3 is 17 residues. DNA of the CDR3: TGTGCCAGCAGCCCAAGGGGGACGGGAGCAATTGGAGATACGCAGTATTTT. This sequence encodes CASSPRGTGAIGDTQYF.

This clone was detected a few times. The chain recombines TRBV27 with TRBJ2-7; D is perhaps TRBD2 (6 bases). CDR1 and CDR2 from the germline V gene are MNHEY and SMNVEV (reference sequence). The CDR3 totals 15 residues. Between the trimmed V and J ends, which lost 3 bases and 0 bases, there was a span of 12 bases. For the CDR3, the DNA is TGTGCCAGCAGTTTGGGGGGTGCAAACTCCTACGAGCAGTACTTC. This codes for CASSLGGANSYEQYF.

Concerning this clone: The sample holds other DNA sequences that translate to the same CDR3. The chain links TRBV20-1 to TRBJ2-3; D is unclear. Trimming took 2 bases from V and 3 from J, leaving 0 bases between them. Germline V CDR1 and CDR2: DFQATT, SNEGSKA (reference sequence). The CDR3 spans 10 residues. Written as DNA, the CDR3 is TGCAGTGCTAGAACAGATACGCAGTATTTT. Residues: CSARTDTQYF.

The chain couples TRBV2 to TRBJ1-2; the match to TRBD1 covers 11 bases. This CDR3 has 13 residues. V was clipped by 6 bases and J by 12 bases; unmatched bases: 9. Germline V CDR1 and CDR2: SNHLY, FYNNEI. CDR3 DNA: TGTGCCAGCAGCGGGGACAGGGGGGGATCGCACACCTTC. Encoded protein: CASSGDRGGSHTF. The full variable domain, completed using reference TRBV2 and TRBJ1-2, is EPEVTQTPSHQVTQMGQEVILRCVPISNHLYFYWYRQILGQKVEFLVSFYNNEISEKSEIFDDQFSVERPDGSNFTLKIRSTKLEDSAMYFCASSGDRGGSHTFGSGTRLTVV.